Presented here are 12 T cell receptor beta chains from one specimen sequenced in a study of T cell changes during pregnancy in multiple sclerosis. Method: immunoSEQ multiplex PCR; TCRdb's copy keeps in-frame clones and lacks some. This sample yields tens of thousands of clones, of which 93% are seen a single time; approximately 2.5% belongs to the top ten. This material consisted of peripheral blood, taken in the second trimester of pregnancy. The source of these receptors is a female donor with multiple sclerosis, enrolled in a pregnancy study.

This rearrangement joins TRBV21-1 to TRBJ2-2; the D call TRBD1 from the table was never checked on the DNA. TRBV21-1 is a recognized pseudogene. CDR3 length: 17 residues. The CDR3 loop is CASSIEGQGAVDGELFF. The CDR3 nucleotides are TGTGCCAGCAGCATAGAGGGACAGGGGGCCGTGGACGGGGAGCTGTTTTTT.

V usage is TRBV27 and J usage is TRBJ2-5; unclear D gene. CDR1 is MNHEY, CDR2 SMNVEV, per germline (reference sequence). The CDR3 is made up of 15 amino acids. V lost 8 bases to trimming and J lost 8 bases, with 24 bases between them. The DNA of the CDR3 is TGTGCCAGCCAAGAAGACTCCGGGTTGTTGCGAACCCAGTACTTC. Protein: CASQEDSGLLRTQYF.

This CDR3 reads CASSSGRGVDTQYF. As DNA, the CDR3 is TGTGCCAGCAGCTCTGGGCGGGGGGTGGATACGCAGTATTTT. The chain has TRBV13 and TRBJ2-3; 8 positions match TRBD2. Trimming at V came to 4 bases and at J to 6 bases, leaving 6 bases not matched to a gene. From germline, CDR1 is PRHDT and CDR2 FYEKMQ (reference sequence). The CDR3 is 14 residues long.

V gene TRBV19 combines with J gene TRBJ2-3; no reliable D call. The CDR3 has 17 residues. V shed 4 bases and J shed 2 bases, with 19 bases lying between them. Germline V gene lookup returns CDR1 LNHDA and CDR2 SQIVND (reference sequence). As DNA, the CDR3 is TGTGCCAGTAGTAGGCTTTCCGGAGCCACTTTCACAGATACGCAGTATTTT. It yields the protein CASSRLSGATFTDTQYF.

The chain couples TRBV6-6 to TRBJ2-2, with D tentatively TRBD2 (6 bases). Germline lookup yields CDR1 MNHNY and CDR2 SVGAGI (reference sequence). V lost 0 bases and J 2 bases, leaving 7 bases between the germline ends. The CDR3 totals 15 residues. CDR3 protein: CASSYSRGNTGELFF. CDR3 nucleotides: TGTGCCAGCAGTTACTCGCGGGGAAACACCGGGGAGCTGTTTTTT.

Here the CDR3 reads CASRGVSPLHF. The CDR3 coding sequence is TGTGCCAGCAGGGGCGTTTCACCCCTCCACTTT. The genes are TRBV6-1 and TRBJ1-6, with no clear D. The germline V gene encodes CDR1 MNHNS and CDR2 SASEGT. V lost 6 bases, J lost 9 bases, and 6 bases lay in between. The CDR3 has 11 residues.

The J gene is TRBJ1-2, the V gene TRBV5-8, with 8 bases lining up with TRBD1. CDR1 is SGHTS, CDR2 YDEGEE, per germline. The CDR3 totals 13 residues. V gave up 4 bases and J gave up 7 bases; unmatched junction bases: 6. The chain's CDR3 is CASSTGQGGGYTF. The CDR3 region has the DNA TGTGCCAGCAGCACCGGACAGGGCGGTGGCTACACCTTC.

The V call is TRBV19, the J call TRBJ2-7; 8 nucleotides agree with TRBD1. CDR1 and CDR2 from the germline V gene are LNHDA and SQIVND (reference sequence). The trim removed 5 bases at V and 2 bases at J, leaving 17 bases unmatched. The CDR3 sequence is 18 residues long. This chain's CDR3 is CASSVGQGREANPYEQYF. The CDR3 DNA reads as TGTGCCAGTAGTGTCGGACAGGGCCGAGAGGCGAACCCCTACGAGCAGTACTTC.

The rearrangement links TRBV5-1 to TRBJ2-5; 7 bases align to TRBD2. Trimming cost V 0 bases and J 4 bases; bases outside gene matches: 3. The germline V gene encodes CDR1 SGHRS and CDR2 YFSETQ. This CDR3 comprises 14 residues. Written as DNA, the CDR3 is TGCGCCAGCAGCTTGGGGGCGGGGGTAGAGACCCAGTACTTC. Translating it yields CASSLGAGVETQYF.

The V gene is TRBV7-9, the J gene TRBJ1-4; D is unclear. V was shortened by 1 base and J by 2 bases, with 11 bases between the two germline ends. Germline assignment: CDR1 SEHNR and CDR2 FQNEAQ (reference sequence). The CDR3 covers 16 residues. As DNA, the CDR3 is TGTGCCAGCAGCTTAGGTGCTTGGGCTACTAATGAAAAACTGTTTTTT. Residues: CASSLGAWATNEKLFF.

The genes are TRBV7-6 and TRBJ2-2; TRBD2 matches at 10 bases. Germline lookup yields CDR1 SGHVS and CDR2 FNYEAQ. The CDR3 totals 15 residues. The junction had 6 bases not matched to a gene; V was cut back by 5 bases and J by 6 bases. For the CDR3, the DNA is TGTGCCAGCAGCCCGCTAGCGGGGGAGGCCGGGGAGCTGTTTTTT. Translation gives CASSPLAGEAGELFF.

The rearrangement links TRBV4-1 to TRBJ2-7, with 8 positions matching TRBD1. The CDR3 has 16 amino acids. Germline values: CDR1 MGHRA, CDR2 YSYEKL. J gave up 3 bases and V 2 bases, and 9 bases lay outside the gene matches. The CDR3 sequence: CASSQSAGTGNYEQYF. DNA for the CDR3: TGCGCCAGCAGCCAAAGTGCCGGGACAGGTAACTACGAGCAGTACTTC.